This T cell receptor (beta chain) is from a study of neurological immune-mediated disorders. As for the study in general: Multiple sclerosis patients numbered 34, of whom around 30 were relapsing-remitting and 3 secondary progressive.

The making of cDNA relied on 5'RACE with 10-nucleotide random UMIs. TCRdb analysed the 5' RACE reads with MiXCR anew, one entry per CDR3 protein. There are 60,000 or so distinct CDR3 sequences in the sample; about 3.7% occur only once, and 6% to 8% lies in the top ten. V was clipped by 3 bases and J by 0 bases, with 4 bases between them. This CDR3 is built from 14 residues. CDR1 is SGDLS and CDR2 is YYNGEE in the germline V gene. Notes on the study in general: Neither clinical nor MRI features showed any association with the multiple sclerosis repertoire cluster, and the authors stated that larger cohorts are needed. HTLV-1-associated myelopathy ranked highest for TCR clonal expansion and multiple sclerosis lowest, beneath healthy controls.

Many counts were recorded for this clonotype. Its antigen is unidentified. The sequence was obtained from a woman in her fifties or sixties with multiple sclerosis. V is TRBV9 and J is TRBJ2-6; no clear D gene. Specimen: PBMCs. This chain's CDR3 is CASSAISGANVLTF. CDR3 DNA sequence: TGTGCCAGCAGCGCTATCTCTGGGGCCAACGTCCTGACTTTC.